This T cell receptor (beta chain) was captured in a study of T cell changes during pregnancy in multiple sclerosis. Sequencing was performed with immunoSEQ multiplex PCR; in TCRdb, only in-frame clones are kept and a portion is missing. The sample has around 25,000 clones, 88% seen once. The CDR3 length is 14 residues. Between the trimmed V and J ends, which lost 0 bases and 7 bases, there was a span of 13 bases. CDR1 is SGHDT and CDR2 is YYEEEE in the germline V gene. The chain uses TRBV5-6 and TRBJ1-2; D ambiguous. The material sequenced was CD8+ T cells from peripheral blood mononuclear cells, taken in the second trimester of pregnancy. The TCR sequence derives from a female donor with multiple sclerosis, enrolled in a pregnancy study. The DNA for the CDR3 is TGTGCCAGCAGCTTGGATCCGGGTCCGGGTGGCTACACCTTC. Translated, it gives CASSLDPGPGGYTF.